The rows below give T cell receptor beta chains drawn from one sample of a study of shared clonotypes between healthy human individuals. Assay used: immunoSEQ multiplex PCR; TCRdb lists only in-frame clones, some missing. In the table there are about a million clones, around three quarters of which are singletons. The specimen was memory CD4+ T cells from PBMCs. The origin of the receptors is a man aged 18 to 30 in good health. Some clones in this sample may be carry-over from other donors' samples. Both conserved end residues are part of each CDR3.

V: TRBV7-6; J: TRBJ2-1; CDR3: CASSLVQDNEQFF
V: TRBV7-6; J: TRBJ2-7; CDR3: CASSLGVAGGSYEQYF
V: TRBV28; J: TRBJ1-5; CDR3: CASTPRQAYSQPQHF
V: TRBV9; J: TRBJ2-5; CDR3: CASDSGSGETQYF
V: TRBV10-2; J: TRBJ1-1; CDR3: CASSDRVGGADTEAFF
V: TRBV30; J: TRBJ1-3; CDR3: CAWSDTGNTIYF
V: TRBV5-4; J: TRBJ2-1; CDR3: CASSLGASGYNEQFF
V: TRBV28; J: TRBJ1-2; CDR3: CASSFRGAGGYTF
V: TRBV18; J: TRBJ1-1; CDR3: CASSPLGQGVEAFF
V: TRBV28; J: TRBJ2-7; CDR3: CASISGAYEQYF